The 20 T cell receptor beta chains given below trace back to one sample, sequenced in a study of T-cell reconstitution after alpha-beta-depleted transplantation in children. TCRbeta library preparation incorporated unique molecular identifiers. From the PCR reads, TCRdb called clonotypes with MiXCR, one entry per CDR3 protein. The sample has approximately 650,000 distinct CDR3 sequences, 13% seen once; the top ten hold 0.79%. This sample comprised PBMCs, obtained before TCRalphabeta/CD19-depleted stem cell transplant. The origin of the receptors is a girl aged 2-9 years with congenital amegakaryocytic thrombocytopenia, due to receive a stem cell transplant.

The gene calls are TRBV29-1 and TRBJ2-1, with D possibly TRBD2 on 5 matching bases. The germline V gene has CDR1 SQVTM and CDR2 ANQGSEA. Trimming took off 1 base at V and 10 bases at J, with 11 bases between the two ends. The CDR3 extends over 12 amino acids. The CDR3 reads CSVEALAREQFF. In DNA form, the CDR3 reads TGCAGCGTTGAAGCTCTAGCACGGGAGCAGTTCTTC.

This clonotype was counted between two and nine times. V is TRBV11-2 and J is TRBJ2-7; D tentatively fits TRBD1 or TRBD2 (6 bases each). The V end lost 5 bases, the J end lost 4 bases, and 18 bases lay between the germline ends. There are 15 residues in the CDR3. Germline CDR1 is SGHAT and CDR2 is FQNNGV. CDR3 loop: CASSLGGGRVYEQYF. The DNA for the CDR3 is TGTGCCAGCAGCCTAGGAGGGGGGAGAGTGTACGAGCAGTACTTC.

This clonotype was counted only a few times. The rearrangement joins TRBV27 to TRBJ2-2; D ambiguous. Per germline, CDR1 MNHEY and CDR2 SMNVEV (reference sequence). The V end was cut by 5 bases, the J end by 8 bases, with 12 bases between. The length of the CDR3 is 13 residues. The CDR3 DNA reads as TGTGCCAGCAGTCCCCTCTTGGTGGGGGAGCTGTTTTTT. Residues: CASSPLLVGELFF.

In its sample, this clonotype was seen many times. The chain joins TRBV28 to TRBJ2-1, with 7 bases fitting TRBD2. Germline CDR1 is MDHEN and CDR2 is SYDVKM. The CDR3 covers 15 residues. V lost 3 bases, J lost 5 bases, and 7 bases stayed unmatched. CDR3 coding DNA: TGTGCCAGCAGTTTCCCATCTAGCGGACACAATGAGCAGTTCTTC. The encoded protein is CASSFPSSGHNEQFF.

J is TRBJ1-6 and V is TRBV12-3 or TRBV12-4; maybe TRBD1 (5 bases). The CDR3 sequence is 15 residues long. Trimming cost V 3 bases and J 7 bases, with 13 bases left between them. In nucleotides, the CDR3 is TGTGCCAGCAGTTTCGACGGGGCACGGAATTCACCCCTCCACTTT. Translating it yields CASSFDGARNSPLHF.

The rearrangement joins TRBV4-1 to TRBJ2-1, with TRBD2 identical over 10 bases. V gave up 4 bases and J gave up 4 bases; unmatched junction bases: 7. CDR1 and CDR2 from the germline V gene are MGHRA and YSYEKL. The CDR3 spans 16 residues. CDR3 nucleotides: TGCGCCAGCAGCCGAGGGACTAGCGACCGGTACAATGAGCAGTTCTTC. It translates to CASSRGTSDRYNEQFF.

This clonotype showed up just a few times. The chain couples TRBV12-3 or TRBV12-4 to TRBJ1-5; D not resolved. The CDR3 is 15 amino acids. V shed 2 bases and J shed 2 bases, with 10 bases lying between them. DNA of the CDR3: TGTGCCAGCAGTTTAATGGGGTACGGCAATCAGCCCCAGCATTTT. Its translation is CASSLMGYGNQPQHF.

In this sample, this clonotype turned up a few times. The rearrangement links TRBV20-1 to TRBJ2-7; 12 bases map to TRBD1. With 6 bases clipped from V and 6 bases from J, the junction kept 6 bases outside the gene matches. The CDR3 has 13 residues. The germline CDR1 and CDR2 sequences are DFQATT and SNEGSKA (reference sequence). The CDR3: CSARDRGHREQYF. The CDR3 DNA reads TGCAGTGCCCGGGACAGGGGGCATCGCGAGCAGTACTTC.

This clonotype was counted at least ten times. The chain links TRBV10-3 to TRBJ2-1, with D maybe TRBD2 (6 bases). Looked up from germline, CDR1 is ENHRY and CDR2 is SYGVKD. The germline V and J ends were trimmed by 3 bases and 6 bases, with 9 bases remaining between them. The CDR3 covers 13 residues. The CDR3, as DNA: TGTGCCATCAGTGATCTAGCGCCCAATGAGCAGTTCTTC. It encodes CAISDLAPNEQFF.

This clonotype appeared a few times. The chain employs TRBV7-2 and TRBJ1-6, with unresolved D. Germline CDR1 and CDR2: SGHTA and FQGNSA. The CDR3 extends over 11 amino acids. V lost 3 bases, J lost 14 bases, and 8 bases lay in between. CDR3 sequence reads: CASSFGKTLHF. The CDR3 nucleotides are TGTGCCAGCAGCTTTGGGAAAACCCTCCACTTT.

The sample holds many counts of this clonotype. The chain combines TRBV29-1 with TRBJ2-3; 9 bases fit TRBD1. V was pared by 7 bases and J by 2 bases, with 7 bases of the junction left unmatched. This CDR3 comprises 14 residues. Germline CDR1 SQVTM, CDR2 ANQGSEA. This CDR3 reads CSGTNRGLTDTQYF. CDR3 DNA: TGCAGCGGGACCAACAGGGGGCTCACAGATACGCAGTATTTT.

This clonotype was seen repeatedly, ten times or more. The J gene is TRBJ2-7, the V gene TRBV12-3 or TRBV12-4; no firm D call. Trimming took off 5 bases at V and 0 bases at J, with 14 bases between the two ends. The CDR3 length is 15 residues. CDR3 in DNA: TGTGCCAGCAGTCCCGGTTGGAGCAGCTCCTACGAGCAGTACTTC. It is translated as CASSPGWSSSYEQYF.

The table lists this clonotype with a few counts. CDR3: CASSRRVAGDDEQFF. DNA of the CDR3: TGTGCCAGCAGCCGCCGGGTAGCGGGAGATGATGAGCAGTTCTTC. This sequence joins TRBV12-3 or TRBV12-4 and TRBJ2-1, with 9 bases aligning to TRBD2. J gave up 8 bases and V 6 bases, and 11 bases lay outside the gene matches. The CDR3 runs 15 residues.

This clonotype came up many times. V usage is TRBV6-1 and J usage is TRBJ1-2; D is unresolved. From germline, CDR1 is MNHNS and CDR2 SASEGT. Trimming took 0 bases from V and 6 from J, leaving 8 bases between them. CDR3 length: 13 residues. CDR3 bases: TGTGCCAGCAGTGAAGCTACCAGGAATGGCTACACCTTC. This sequence encodes CASSEATRNGYTF.

The CDR3 region has the DNA TGCGCCAGCAGCTCGCTTTCCACAGGTAACCACGAGCAGTACTTC. Residues: CASSSLSTGNHEQYF. The chain joins TRBV5-1 to TRBJ2-7; a possible D gene is TRBD1 (5 bases). Germline CDR1 and CDR2: SGHRS and YFSETQ. The CDR3 runs to 15 residues. V was pared by 3 bases and J by 5 bases, with 18 bases between.

This chain links TRBV3-1 with TRBJ2-7, with a weak D call TRBD2 (5 bases). Trimming took 0 bases from V and 2 from J, leaving 14 bases between them. CDR3 size: 16 residues. Germline V gene data show CDR1 as LGHDT and CDR2 as YNNKEL (reference sequence). The CDR3: CASSQEGGLLPYEQYF. CDR3 nucleotides: TGTGCCAGCAGCCAAGAAGGCGGGCTCCTCCCCTACGAGCAGTACTTC.

The chain joins TRBV24-1 to TRBJ2-5; TRBD1 agrees at 8 bases. This CDR3 has 17 amino acids. The germline CDR1 and CDR2 sequences are KGHDR and SFDVKD. The V and J ends lost 4 bases and 2 bases, in that order; junction bases with no gene match: 11. CDR3 sequence (DNA): TGTGCCACCAGTGAAATAGGGACAGGTATTAAACAAGAGACCCAGTACTTC. Translating it yields CATSEIGTGIKQETQYF.

The chain couples TRBV11-2 to TRBJ2-2; the D is unclear. The V end was cut by 1 base, the J end by 4 bases, with 10 bases between. Looked up from germline, CDR1 is SGHAT and CDR2 is FQNNGV. The CDR3 contains 15 residues. CDR3 sequence: CASSLGNVGTGELFF. The DNA of the CDR3 is TGTGCCAGCAGCTTAGGAAACGTGGGCACCGGGGAGCTGTTTTTT.

This clonotype was observed at least ten times. This chain uses TRBV7-2 with TRBJ2-2; 7 bases align to TRBD2. Losses at the gene ends were 10 bases for V and 0 bases for J; bases not matched to a gene: 8. The CDR3 spans 15 residues. Germline V lookup: CDR1 SGHTA, CDR2 FQGNSA. The CDR3 protein is CATLGLAANTGELFF. DNA for the CDR3: TGTGCCACCCTAGGGCTAGCGGCGAACACCGGGGAGCTGTTTTTT.

A few counts support this clonotype. The rearrangement joins TRBV29-1 to TRBJ2-7; D is perhaps TRBD1 (6 bases). V lost 3 bases, J lost 4 bases, and 10 bases lay in between. Germline CDR1 reads SQVTM; CDR2 reads ANQGSEA. The length of the CDR3 is 12 residues. CDR3 protein: CSVEGAEYEQYF. The DNA for the CDR3 is TGCAGCGTTGAGGGGGCGGAGTACGAGCAGTACTTC.